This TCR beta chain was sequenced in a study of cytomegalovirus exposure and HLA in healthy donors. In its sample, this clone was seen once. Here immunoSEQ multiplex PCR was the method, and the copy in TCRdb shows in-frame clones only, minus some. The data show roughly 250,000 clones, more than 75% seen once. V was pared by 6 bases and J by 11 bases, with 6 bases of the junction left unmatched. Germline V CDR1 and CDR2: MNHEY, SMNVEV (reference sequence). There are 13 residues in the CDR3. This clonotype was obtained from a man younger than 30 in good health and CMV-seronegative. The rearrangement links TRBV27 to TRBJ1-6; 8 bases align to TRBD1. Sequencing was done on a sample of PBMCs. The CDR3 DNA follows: TGTGCCAGCAGGTGGACAGGGATTACACCCCTCCACTTT. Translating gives CASRWTGITPLHF.